This T cell receptor beta chain was observed in a study of cytomegalovirus exposure and HLA in healthy donors. V lost 4 bases, J lost 5 bases, and 6 bases stayed unmatched. The germline V gene has CDR1 SGDLS and CDR2 YYNGEE. This CDR3 is built from 13 residues. Among the donors, all were healthy bone marrow donors. PCR primers comprised 60 Vbeta and 13 Jbeta primers. The assay was immunoSEQ multiplex PCR, and TCRdb's table has in-frame clones only and misses some. Of fewer than 120,000 clones listed, 86% are singletons. Overall study results and limits: In an earlier analysis, most TCR beta V segments were productive about 87% or about 30% of the time. A further, later analysis showed that HLA-associated TCR beta chains (compared with equally common others) were more clonally expanded. Donors were assumed by presence/absence analyses to have roughly uniform sequencing depth.

About this clone itself: Its target is not known.

Sequenced sample: PBMCs. The chain carries TRBV9 and TRBJ2-7; 7 bases map to TRBD2. This clonotype originated in a man in his forties in good health and CMV-seronegative. CDR3 loop: CASSLDRGDEQYF. As DNA, the CDR3 is TGTGCCAGCAGCCTCGACCGGGGGGACGAGCAGTACTTC.